This TCR beta chain stems from a study of graft-versus-host responses after intestinal transplantation. For the study at large: Recipients uniformly received anti-thymocyte globulin induction, followed by tacrolimus and steroids for roughly three years.

A remark on this clone: What it binds is not known.

TCRdb's table, derived via immunoSEQ multiplex PCR, lists solely in-frame clones and lacks some. The sample has around 97,000 clones, around 92% seen once. V dropped 2 bases and J dropped 0 bases, with 11 bases sitting between them. The CDR3 has 16 residues. The germline V gene encodes CDR1 MGHRA and CDR2 YSYEKL. This clonotype originated in a human donor who was the organ donor for an intestinal transplant. The chain employs TRBV4-1 and TRBJ2-1; D is possibly TRBD2 (6 bases). The sample consisted of unstimulated CD4+ T cells sorted from spleen or lymph node cells, taken before transplant. CDR3 DNA: TGCGCCAGCAGCCAAAGAGGGGACTCCTCCTACAATGAGCAGTTCTTC. This encodes CASSQRGDSSYNEQFF.